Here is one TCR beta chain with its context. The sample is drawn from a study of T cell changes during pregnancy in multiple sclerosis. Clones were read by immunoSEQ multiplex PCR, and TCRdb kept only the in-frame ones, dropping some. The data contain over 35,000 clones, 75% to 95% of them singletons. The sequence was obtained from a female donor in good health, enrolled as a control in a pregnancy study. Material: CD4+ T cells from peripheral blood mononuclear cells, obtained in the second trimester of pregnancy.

CDR3 protein: CASSLGGTDTQYF. The CDR3 coding sequence is TGCGCCAGCAGCCTGGGAGGCACAGATACGCAGTATTTT. J is TRBJ2-3 and V is TRBV5-1, with D possibly TRBD2 on 5 matching bases. Germline V gene lookup returns CDR1 SGHRS and CDR2 YFSETQ. The CDR3 is made up of 13 amino acids. V was trimmed by 4 bases and J by 1 base, leaving 7 bases between them.